Given below is one T cell receptor beta chain in context. Using the 5' RACE reads, TCRdb records one entry per CDR3 protein without DNA. Its table records roughly 450,000 distinct CDR3 sequences. These data are taken from a study of T cells expressing NK-cell markers. Study-wide context: Seven sequenced donors out of eight were HCMV-seropositive, one seronegative.

This CDR3 contains 12 residues. Germline CDR1 and CDR2: DFQATT and SNEGSKA (reference sequence). Sequencing was carried out using blood T cells: a sorted CD56 or NKG2C T cell subset, CD4+ or CD8+ T cells, or bulk PBMC T cells (not recorded which). This clonotype was sampled from a woman between 50 and 59 years old in good health. The rearrangement links TRBV20-1 to TRBJ2-1; checking the TCRdb D call of TRBD1 is not possible without DNA. CDR3 residues: CSAGRQGNEQFF.